The 10 T cell receptor beta chains below come from one sample, sequenced in a study of CD8 T cells in Susac syndrome. RNA amounts of roughly 0.45 to 1 ug underwent reverse transcription with random hexamers. MiXCR, applied by TCRdb to the immunoSEQ multiplex PCR reads, yields one record per CDR3 protein. This table holds under 200,000 distinct CDR3 sequences, approximately 95% found once. The sequenced sample was CD4+ T cells from PBMCs. These receptors were obtained from a human donor in good health.

V and J are TRBV30 and TRBJ2-6; 7 bases are a match to TRBD1. Germline CDR1 reads GTSNPN; CDR2 reads SVGIG (reference sequence). The ends lost 5 bases at V and 1 base at J; junction bases unmatched: 8. The CDR3 is 16 amino acids. CDR3 loop: CAWADRVYSGANVLTF. Here the CDR3 DNA reads TGTGCCTGGGCCGACAGGGTATATTCTGGGGCCAACGTCCTGACTTTC.

The rearrangement uses TRBV9 and TRBJ1-5; tentatively, D is TRBD1 (5 bases). Germline CDR1 is SGDLS and CDR2 is YYNGEE. The CDR3 has 14 amino acids. V gave up 3 bases and J gave up 2 bases, with 9 bases separating them. The CDR3 is CASSAGGGNQPQHF. DNA for the CDR3: TGTGCCAGCAGCGCGGGGGGAGGCAATCAGCCCCAGCATTTT.

V gene TRBV29-1 combines with J gene TRBJ1-5; possibly TRBD1 for D (5 bases). Germline values: CDR1 SQVTM, CDR2 ANQGSEA. The CDR3 runs 14 residues. Trimming took 4 bases from V and 4 from J, leaving 14 bases between them. The DNA of the CDR3 is TGCAGCGTTGGGTGGGGACGGATGAATCAGCCCCAGCATTTT. The encoded protein is CSVGWGRMNQPQHF.

This rearrangement joins TRBV29-1 to TRBJ2-1, with no clear D. The CDR3 spans 12 residues. V gave up 8 bases and J gave up 5 bases, with 13 bases separating them. Germline CDR1 is SQVTM and CDR2 is ANQGSEA. The CDR3 DNA reads as TGCAGCACCGGGTACGGTGACAATGAGCAGTTCTTC. It encodes CSTGYGDNEQFF.

This sequence joins TRBV9 and TRBJ2-5; D gene uncertain. The germline V gene has CDR1 SGDLS and CDR2 YYNGEE. V lost 3 bases and J lost 3, with 9 bases in between. The CDR3 loop spans 13 amino acids. The CDR3 is CASSADSKETQYF. The CDR3 region has the DNA TGTGCCAGCAGCGCTGACTCAAAAGAGACCCAGTACTTC. The full variable domain, completed using reference TRBV9 and TRBJ2-5, is DSGVTQTPKHLITATGQRVTLRCSPRSGDLSVYWYQQSLDQGLQFLIQYYNGEERAKGNILERFSAQQFPDLHSELNLSSLELGDSALYFCASSADSKETQYFGPGTRLLVL.

V usage is TRBV20-1 and J usage is TRBJ2-5, with TRBD1 identical over 9 bases. The J segment lost 5 bases and the V segment lost 6 bases, leaving 10 bases of the junction unmatched. This CDR3 has 14 residues. CDR1 and CDR2 from the germline V gene are DFQATT and SNEGSKA (reference sequence). CDR3 sequence: CSAMGQGRWETQYF. The CDR3 DNA sequence: TGCAGTGCCATGGGACAGGGAAGGTGGGAGACCCAGTACTTC.

This clonotype has only one observation. The chain couples TRBV20-1 to TRBJ2-1; TRBD2 is a possible D gene (6 bases). Germline values: CDR1 DFQATT, CDR2 SNEGSKA (reference sequence). The CDR3 runs 11 residues. V was pared by 6 bases and J by 9 bases, with 12 bases between. DNA of the CDR3: TGCAGTGCCAGATCTAGCGTTGAGCAGTTCTTC. Translating it yields CSARSSVEQFF.

J is TRBJ1-1 and V is TRBV20-1, with D hard to call. CDR1 is DFQATT and CDR2 is SNEGSKA in the germline V gene (reference sequence). The CDR3 totals 13 residues. V shed 6 bases and J shed 1 base, with 12 bases lying between them. CDR3 region: CSAGTPGNTEAFF. CDR3 nucleotides: TGCAGTGCAGGTACTCCCGGGAACACTGAAGCTTTCTTT.

The chain joins TRBV3-1 to TRBJ2-1, with D perhaps TRBD2 (5 bases). Trimming removed 1 base from V and 8 bases from J, with 12 bases in between. This CDR3 contains 14 residues. The germline V gene has CDR1 LGHDT and CDR2 YNNKEL (reference sequence). The CDR3 nucleotides read TGTGCCAGCAGCCAAGGCAGAAATAGCGATGAGCAGTTCTTC. Translated, it gives CASSQGRNSDEQFF.

In its sample, this clonotype was seen once. This chain links TRBV21-1 with TRBJ2-6; the table's D call of TRBD1 was not tested on the DNA. TRBV21-1 is a documented pseudogene. The CDR3 length is 18 residues. The CDR3 DNA follows: TGTGCCAGCAGCAAAGGCGGGGCCGGGCCGGGAGGGGCCAACGTCCTGACTTTC. Its protein is CASSKGGAGPGGANVLTF.